A single sample gave rise to the 19 T cell receptor beta chains below, sequenced in a study of cytomegalovirus exposure and HLA in healthy donors. With 60 Vbeta and 13 Jbeta primers, the PCR was carried out. The assay was immunoSEQ multiplex PCR, and TCRdb's table has in-frame clones only and misses some. The sample lists approximately 110,000 clones; around 80% were seen once. The sample consisted of PBMCs. These receptors were collected from a man aged 25-45 years in good health and CMV-seropositive.

This clone was detected a few times. The chain uses TRBV19 and TRBJ1-4, with 11 bases matching TRBD1. The CDR3 runs 16 residues. The junction had 8 bases not matched to a gene; V was cut back by 4 bases and J by 7 bases. Germline lookup yields CDR1 LNHDA and CDR2 SQIVND (reference sequence). The CDR3 protein is CASSNYGQGAREKLFF. The DNA of the CDR3 is TGTGCCAGTAGTAATTATGGACAGGGGGCGCGTGAAAAACTGTTTTTT.

The gene calls are TRBV5-1 and TRBJ2-7; D might be TRBD1 (6 bases). V shed 4 bases and J shed 0 bases, with 11 bases lying between them. Germline CDR1 reads SGHRS; CDR2 reads YFSETQ. CDR3 length: 14 residues. CDR3 bases: TGCGCCAGCAGCGCACAGGGCGACTCCTACGAGCAGTACTTC. It specifies CASSAQGDSYEQYF. Full variable domain (outside the CDR3, taken from reference TRBV5-1 and TRBJ2-7): KAGVTQTPRYLIKTRGQQVTLSCSPISGHRSVSWYQQTPGQGLQFLFEYFSETQRNKGNFPGRFSGRQFSNSRSEMNVSTLELGDSALYLCASSAQGDSYEQYFGPGTRLTVT.

The chain uses TRBV2 and TRBJ1-5, with 8 bases aligning to TRBD1. V was pared by 6 bases and J by 1 base, with 5 bases of the junction left unmatched. Germline CDR1 SNHLY, CDR2 FYNNEI. This CDR3 is 15 amino acids long. The CDR3 loop is CASRQGAESNQPQHF. The CDR3, as DNA: TGTGCCAGCAGGCAGGGGGCTGAAAGCAATCAGCCCCAGCATTTT. The full variable domain, in which reference TRBV2 and TRBJ1-5 provide the parts outside the CDR3, is EPEVTQTPSHQVTQMGQEVILRCVPISNHLYFYWYRQILGQKVEFLVSFYNNEISEKSEIFDDQFSVERPDGSNFTLKIRSTKLEDSAMYFCASRQGAESNQPQHFGDGTRLSIL.

The rearrangement uses TRBV29-1 and TRBJ1-5; 9 bases map to TRBD1. Trimming cost V 6 bases and J 6 bases; bases outside gene matches: 9. This CDR3 region has 14 residues. The germline CDR1 and CDR2 sequences are SQVTM and ANQGSEA. In DNA form, the CDR3 reads TGCAGCGTAACAACAGGGGGCGCGGGTCAGCCCCAGCATTTT. It is translated as CSVTTGGAGQPQHF.

The chain carries TRBV7-6 and TRBJ2-1; a weak D match, TRBD1 (6 bases). V lost 5 bases, J lost 3 bases, and 14 bases lay in between. The CDR3 runs to 15 residues. Germline V gives CDR1 SGHVS, CDR2 FNYEAQ. Here the CDR3 reads CASSTGTPDYNEQFF. The CDR3 DNA reads as TGTGCCAGCAGCACCGGGACACCTGACTACAATGAGCAGTTCTTC. The full variable domain, completed using reference TRBV7-6 and TRBJ2-1, is GAGVSQSPRYKVTKRGQDVALRCDPISGHVSLYWYRQALGQGPEFLTYFNYEAQQDKSGLPNDRFSAERPEGSISTLTIQRTEQRDSAMYRCASSTGTPDYNEQFFGPGTRLTVL.

The V gene is TRBV28, the J gene TRBJ2-7, with a tentative D call TRBD1 (6 bases). V shed 3 bases and J shed 2 bases, with 11 bases lying between them. The CDR3 runs 14 residues. The germline CDR1 and CDR2 sequences are MDHEN and SYDVKM. The CDR3 reads CASSFGRGTYEQYF. Written as DNA, the CDR3 is TGTGCCAGCAGTTTTGGCAGGGGCACCTACGAGCAGTACTTC.

J is TRBJ2-5 and V is TRBV2; no reliable D call. CDR1 and CDR2 from the germline V gene are SNHLY and FYNNEI. Trimming took 3 bases from V and 5 from J, leaving 4 bases between them. The CDR3 sequence is 11 residues long. The CDR3 region is CASSERETQYF. The CDR3 nucleotides are TGTGCCAGCAGTGAGAGGGAGACCCAGTACTTC.

The V and J genes are TRBV28 and TRBJ2-7, with 9 nucleotides matching TRBD2. The V gene's germline CDR1 is MDHEN and CDR2 SYDVKM. The trim removed 5 bases at V and 3 bases at J, leaving 14 bases unmatched. The CDR3 contains 17 residues. The CDR3 bases are TGTGCCAGCAGTCGAGCGGGACTAGCAGACCGTAACTACGAGCAGTACTTC. The encoded protein is CASSRAGLADRNYEQYF.

On this clone itself: A junction boundary mismatches the germline segment, possibly from a read error. The chain carries TRBV7-9 and TRBJ1-2; D might be TRBD1 (6 bases). Germline CDR1 reads SEHNR; CDR2 reads FQNEAQ (reference sequence). This CDR3 comprises 16 residues. This CDR3 reads CSSSLGGSNRDYGYTF. CDR3 coding DNA: TGTTCCAGCAGCTTAGGCGGGTCAAACAGGGACTATGGCTACACCTTC.

The V and J genes are TRBV6-6 and TRBJ2-4; TRBD2 agrees at 8 bases. Trimming cost V 6 bases and J 2 bases; bases outside gene matches: 6. The CDR3 is 15 amino acids. Germline assignment: CDR1 MNHNY and CDR2 SVGAGI (reference sequence). The DNA of the CDR3 is TGTGCCAGCAGGTCCGGGGGGGCCCCCAAAAACATTCAGTACTTC. This gives the protein CASRSGGAPKNIQYF.

In this sample, this clone turned up a few times. This rearrangement joins TRBV10-3 to TRBJ1-5; 9 bases agree with TRBD1. Losses at the gene ends were 0 bases for V and 5 bases for J; bases not matched to a gene: 5. In germline, CDR1 is ENHRY, CDR2 SYGVKD. This CDR3 is 16 amino acids long. The CDR3 here is CAISESRGQGDQPQHF. The CDR3 DNA follows: TGTGCCATCAGTGAGTCTCGGGGACAGGGCGATCAGCCCCAGCATTTT.

The chain uses TRBV5-1 and TRBJ2-3, with 8 bases fitting TRBD2. CDR3 size: 19 residues. The germline CDR1 and CDR2 sequences are SGHRS and YFSETQ. Losses at the gene ends were 0 bases for V and 2 bases for J; bases not matched to a gene: 14. The DNA of the CDR3 is TGCGCCAGCAGCTTGGTACCTCGCGGGGCGGGGGGACTCACAGATACGCAGTATTTT. Encoded protein: CASSLVPRGAGGLTDTQYF.

The chain couples TRBV18 to TRBJ2-1, with 7 bases identical to TRBD2. Germline V gene sequence: CDR1 KGHSH, CDR2 LQKENI. V shed 0 bases, J shed 0 bases, and the junction held 2 bases outside the gene matches. This CDR3 has 16 residues. CDR3 region: CASSPPGGSSYNEQFF. CDR3 DNA: TGTGCCAGCTCACCACCGGGCGGGAGCTCCTACAATGAGCAGTTCTTC.

This sequence joins TRBV10-3 and TRBJ1-1; no clear D gene. V dropped 0 bases and J dropped 1 base, with 3 bases sitting between them. Germline-derived CDR1 and CDR2 are ENHRY and SYGVKD. This CDR3 comprises 13 residues. The chain's CDR3 is CAISESGNTEAFF. CDR3 nucleotides: TGTGCCATCAGTGAGTCCGGGAACACTGAAGCTTTCTTT.

The chain couples TRBV11-2 to TRBJ2-7, with D possibly being TRBD2 (6 bases). The CDR3 contains 15 residues. V was pared by 5 bases and J by 3 bases, with 17 bases between. Germline CDR1 SGHAT, CDR2 FQNNGV. The CDR3 sequence is CASSARDGGDYEQYF. CDR3 coding DNA: TGTGCCAGCAGCGCCCGGGACGGAGGGGACTACGAGCAGTACTTC.

The J gene is TRBJ2-1, the V gene TRBV2; D perhaps matches TRBD1 (6 bases). The CDR3 covers 15 residues. Trimming removed 4 bases at V and 4 bases at J, with 14 bases between. Germline V lookup: CDR1 SNHLY, CDR2 FYNNEI. CDR3 sequence reads: CASSVWGQPYNEQFF. CDR3 nucleotide sequence: TGTGCCAGCAGTGTTTGGGGACAACCTTACAATGAGCAGTTCTTC.

J is TRBJ1-1 and V is TRBV18; the D is unclear. The germline gives CDR1 KGHSH, CDR2 LQKENI. The CDR3 is made up of 14 amino acids. The germline V and J ends were trimmed by 3 bases and 5 bases, with 13 bases remaining between them. CDR3 protein: CASSPALGETEAFF. CDR3 in DNA: TGTGCCAGCTCACCCGCCTTAGGAGAAACTGAAGCTTTCTTT.

The rearrangement joins TRBV2 to TRBJ2-5, with D possibly matching TRBD2 (5 bases). CDR3 length equals 13 residues. Germline V gene lookup returns CDR1 SNHLY and CDR2 FYNNEI. Deletions cut 7 bases from V and 5 bases from J, with 14 bases between. This CDR3 reads CASNPGNRETQYF. The CDR3 nucleotides are TGTGCCAGCAATCCCGGGAATAGGGAGACCCAGTACTTC.

The chain couples TRBV15 to TRBJ1-4; possibly TRBD1 for D (5 bases). Trimming cost V 3 bases and J 1 base, with 9 bases left between them. Germline CDR1 reads LNHNV; CDR2 reads YYDKDF (reference sequence). The CDR3 length is 15 residues. This CDR3 reads CATSSPQGTNEKLFF. The CDR3 nucleotides are TGTGCCACCAGCAGCCCCCAGGGAACTAATGAAAAACTGTTTTTT.